This TCR beta chain was sequenced in a study of Ad26.COV2.S vaccination and SARS-CoV-2 variants. General study results and limits: Non-spike TCR breadth did not differ much between vaccine and placebo recipients.

TCRdb's copy holds only in-frame clones and misses some; the assay was immunoSEQ multiplex PCR. The sample lists about 470,000 clones; less than 95% were seen once. This clone was recorded once. The target antigen is unknown. Specified treatment: roughly 18 received Ad26.COV2.S at low or high dose, single or two shots; 5 received placebo; per-sample allocation not given. Sampling was performed 63 days after the first vaccine or placebo injection. Donation came from an adult in Boston who was aged 18-55 years. An Ad26 vector expressing Wuhan-strain SARS-CoV-2 spike constituted the vaccine. In germline, CDR1 is LNHNV, CDR2 YYDKDF (reference sequence). Unmatched junction bases numbered 8, after V lost 4 bases and J lost 7 bases. The CDR3 length is 16 residues.

The material was peripheral blood, obtained in a trial of Ad26.COV2.S vaccine versus placebo. This clonotype was sampled from a person between 18 and 60 years old who received the Ad26.COV2.S COVID-19 vaccine or a placebo. The genes are TRBV15 and TRBJ2-1; 12 nucleotides agree with TRBD1. Here the CDR3 DNA reads TGTGCCACCAGCACCCCCGGGACAGGGGGCTGGAATGAGCAGTTCTTC. This gives the protein CATSTPGTGGWNEQFF.